This T cell receptor (beta chain) came from a study of radiation and T cells in renal cell carcinoma. Time point given: blood 2 weeks post-SBRT. The treatment was: 15 Gy SBRT to primary tumor, nephrectomy 4 weeks later. TCRdb keeps only in-frame clones here, not all; method: immunoSEQ multiplex PCR. The sample lists about 120,000 clones; approximately 85% were seen once. The sequence was collected from a man aged 45-65 years with renal cell carcinoma. The sample here was blood, taken from a patient whose treatment included radiotherapy and nephrectomy.

The DNA for the CDR3 is TGCGCCAGCAGCTTGTTACAGGGGAGGACCGGGGAGCTGTTTTTT. Its translation is CASSLLQGRTGELFF. The J gene is TRBJ2-2, the V gene TRBV5-1, with a possible D match to TRBD1 (7 bases). The CDR3 spans 15 residues. CDR1 and CDR2 (germline): SGHRS, YFSETQ. The V and J ends lost 1 base and 5 bases respectively, with 12 bases between them.